The 27 T cell receptor beta chains below all came from one sample that was sequenced in a study of graft-versus-host responses after intestinal transplantation. The repertoire was sequenced with immunoSEQ multiplex PCR; TCRdb's copy has only in-frame clones and lacks some. The sample shows around 26,000 clones, roughly 78% of them seen only once. For these receptors, no antigen is known. The source material was unstimulated CD8+ T cells sorted from spleen or lymph node cells, sampled before transplant. The receptors originated from a human donor who was the organ donor for an intestinal transplant.

The chain links TRBV5-1 to TRBJ2-7, with D hard to call. Germline CDR1 reads SGHRS; CDR2 reads YFSETQ. Trimming shortened V by 0 bases and J by 6 bases, and 10 bases separated the two germline ends. The length of the CDR3 is 13 residues. CDR3 in amino acids: CASSLVTEGEQYF. CDR3 DNA sequence: TGCGCCAGCAGCTTGGTAACCGAAGGCGAGCAGTACTTC.

This clone has only one observation. This chain joins TRBV4-3 and TRBJ2-7, with D unresolved. Trimming removed 1 base from V and 3 bases from J, with 10 bases in between. In germline, CDR1 is LGHNA, CDR2 YSLEER. There are 14 residues in the CDR3. The CDR3 spells CASSQGTGYYEQYF. The DNA of the CDR3 is TGCGCCAGCAGCCAAGGGACGGGTTACTACGAGCAGTACTTC.

V gene TRBV5-1 combines with J gene TRBJ2-7, with a weak D call TRBD1 (6 bases). Trimming cost V 3 bases and J 4 bases, with 17 bases left between them. CDR3 length equals 15 residues. The germline CDR1 and CDR2 sequences are SGHRS and YFSETQ. CDR3 sequence (DNA): TGCGCCAGCAGCTCAATCCGGGACACCCCGTACGAGCAGTACTTC. This codes for CASSSIRDTPYEQYF.

This chain links TRBV7-9 with TRBJ2-7; D assignment may be TRBD1 or TRBD2 (5 bases each). CDR3 length: 14 residues. Germline V gives CDR1 SEHNR, CDR2 FQNEAQ (reference sequence). The V and J ends lost 5 bases and 0 bases respectively, with 11 bases between them. This chain's CDR3 is CASSLEGTSYEQYF. The CDR3 region has the DNA TGTGCCAGCAGCCTAGAAGGGACCTCCTACGAGCAGTACTTC.

The rearrangement links TRBV29-1 to TRBJ2-2; D could derive from TRBD1 or TRBD2 (5 bases each). The V and J ends lost 5 bases and 5 bases respectively, with 12 bases between them. Germline values: CDR1 SQVTM, CDR2 ANQGSEA. This CDR3 comprises 13 residues. In DNA form, the CDR3 reads TGCAGCGTTAGTGGGGGTTGGACCGGGGAGCTGTTTTTT. Translating gives CSVSGGWTGELFF.

The chain employs TRBV4-1 and TRBJ2-3; 9 positions match TRBD2. Germline CDR1 MGHRA, CDR2 YSYEKL. CDR3 length equals 16 residues. V lost 0 bases to trimming and J lost 4 bases; unmatched junction nucleotides: 5. The CDR3 region has the DNA TGCGCCAGCAGCCAAGAGGGGGGCGGGAGGGCAGATACGCAGTATTTT. Amino acids: CASSQEGGGRADTQYF.

This chain uses TRBV4-1 with TRBJ2-7; 8 bases are a match to TRBD2. CDR1 MGHRA and CDR2 YSYEKL come from the germline V gene. This CDR3 region has 17 residues. Trimming took 0 bases from V and 7 from J; bases not matched to a gene: 14. The CDR3 loop is CASSQDGASGGPQEQYF. The CDR3 bases are TGCGCCAGCAGCCAAGACGGGGCCTCGGGAGGGCCGCAAGAGCAGTACTTC.

V and J are TRBV27 and TRBJ2-7; 10 bases line up with TRBD1. The germline gives CDR1 MNHEY, CDR2 SMNVEV (reference sequence). J was trimmed by 3 bases and V by 6 bases; bases with no gene match: 8. The CDR3 spans 15 residues. CDR3 sequence reads: CASSSSDRGSYEQYF. For the CDR3, the DNA is TGTGCCAGCAGCTCCTCGGACAGGGGGAGCTACGAGCAGTACTTC.

The chain couples TRBV7-9 to TRBJ2-6; TRBD2 matches at 10 bases. CDR3 size: 19 residues. Trimming removed 8 bases from V and 0 bases from J; junction bases left unmatched: 13. Germline V gene lookup returns CDR1 SEHNR and CDR2 FQNEAQ (reference sequence). CDR3 DNA: TGTGCCAGCGAACCCGCAAGGGCTAGCGGGAGCTCTGGGGCCAACGTCCTGACTTTC. Translated: CASEPARASGSSGANVLTF.

This chain uses TRBV9 with TRBJ2-7; D may be TRBD1 (6 bases). Germline lookup yields CDR1 SGDLS and CDR2 YYNGEE. With 0 bases removed from V and 2 bases from J, the gap between germline ends came to 9 bases. CDR3 length: 14 residues. The CDR3: CASSVGQGPYEQYF. As DNA, the CDR3 is TGTGCCAGCAGCGTAGGTCAGGGGCCCTACGAGCAGTACTTC.

J is TRBJ1-1 and V is TRBV6-5; TRBD1 matches 7 bases. The V segment lost 5 bases and the J segment 5 bases; nucleotides outside the gene matches: 5. Germline V gene sequence: CDR1 MNHEY, CDR2 SVGAGI. This CDR3 comprises 13 residues. DNA for the CDR3: TGTGCCAGCAGTAGGGGGCCGGCGACTGAAGCTTTCTTT. It specifies CASSRGPATEAFF.

This clone occurred a few times. V is TRBV27 and J is TRBJ1-1, with no clear D. There are 14 residues in the CDR3. Trimming left V 3 bases short and J 3 bases short, with 11 bases between. Looked up from germline, CDR1 is MNHEY and CDR2 is SMNVEV (reference sequence). This chain's CDR3 is CASSFIAGDTEAFF. CDR3 DNA: TGTGCCAGCAGTTTCATTGCAGGAGACACTGAAGCTTTCTTT.

The CDR3 loop reads CASSWRAGLYEQYF. The CDR3 coding sequence is TGTGCCAGCAGTTGGAGAGCAGGGCTCTACGAGCAGTACTTC. The gene calls are TRBV27 and TRBJ2-5; a possible D gene is TRBD1 (5 bases). TRBJ2-7 matches the DNA end more closely, so the J call is doubtful. Per germline, CDR1 MNHEY and CDR2 SMNVEV (reference sequence). The length of the CDR3 is 14 residues.

This chain's CDR3 is CASSVKTGWDTIYF. The CDR3 DNA reads as TGTGCCAGCAGTGTGAAGACTGGGTGGGACACCATATATTTT. The rearrangement uses TRBV2 and TRBJ1-3; D uncertain. With 4 bases removed from V and 8 bases from J, the gap between germline ends came to 15 bases. Germline values: CDR1 SNHLY, CDR2 FYNNEI. The CDR3 consists of 14 residues.

This clone appeared once. The chain is built from TRBV5-4 and TRBJ2-3; 10 bases map to TRBD2. CDR1 SGHNT and CDR2 YYREEE come from the germline V gene (reference sequence). The CDR3 consists of 18 residues. J was trimmed by 1 base and V by 1 base; bases with no gene match: 9. The CDR3 sequence: CASSLYPLAGAGTDTQYF. As DNA, the CDR3 is TGTGCCAGCAGCTTGTACCCGCTAGCGGGAGCCGGCACAGATACGCAGTATTTT.

This rearrangement joins TRBV7-6 to TRBJ2-1, with D perhaps assigned TRBD1 or TRBD2 (6 bases each). CDR1 is SGHVS and CDR2 is FNYEAQ in the germline V gene. The CDR3 length is 17 residues. V was cut by 2 bases and J by 7 bases, with 21 bases left in between. CDR3 in DNA: TGTGCCAGCAGCTTAATGGACGGGCCTAGGAGGGGGAATGAGCAGTTCTTC. Protein: CASSLMDGPRRGNEQFF.

This clone was detected only a few times. This chain uses TRBV7-9 with TRBJ1-2; D gene uncertain. The CDR3 runs to 16 residues. Germline V gene data show CDR1 as SEHNR and CDR2 as FQNEAQ (reference sequence). Trimming pared 3 bases from V and 2 bases from J, leaving 16 bases between. The CDR3 sequence: CASSFLNPAVNYGYTF. DNA for the CDR3: TGTGCCAGCAGCTTCCTCAATCCGGCGGTGAACTATGGCTACACCTTC.

This clone appeared once. Distinct nucleotide sequences in the sample also encode this CDR3. This chain links TRBV19 with TRBJ1-5; weak D call: TRBD1 (6 bases). Trimming cost V 4 bases and J 7 bases, with 14 bases left between them. The germline CDR1 and CDR2 sequences are LNHDA and SQIVND (reference sequence). This CDR3 has 14 residues. For the CDR3, the DNA is TGTGCCAGTAGTAGAGGTGAGGGGGGGCAGCCCCAGCATTTT. Protein sequence: CASSRGEGGQPQHF.

The J gene is TRBJ1-5, the V gene TRBV18, with D uncertain. V was pared by 3 bases and J by 0 bases, with 6 bases between. This CDR3 contains 14 residues. Germline V gene sequence: CDR1 KGHSH, CDR2 LQKENI. The CDR3: CASSPPRSNQPQHF. The CDR3 DNA reads TGTGCCAGCTCACCCCCCCGTAGCAATCAGCCCCAGCATTTT.

V usage is TRBV13 and J usage is TRBJ2-4; D may be TRBD1 (6 bases). The CDR3 has 15 amino acids. The germline V gene has CDR1 PRHDT and CDR2 FYEKMQ (reference sequence). V lost 5 bases and J lost 0, with 11 bases in between. The CDR3 sequence: CASSPRTAAKNIQYF. The DNA of the CDR3 is TGTGCCAGCAGCCCGCGGACAGCAGCCAAAAACATTCAGTACTTC.

The gene calls are TRBV7-8 and TRBJ1-2; D perhaps matches TRBD1 (5 bases). Germline CDR1 SGHVS, CDR2 FQNEAQ. This CDR3 is built from 16 residues. V gave up 1 base and J gave up 5 bases, with 17 bases separating them. The CDR3 sequence is CASSLEEGYGGYGYTF. DNA of the CDR3: TGTGCCAGCAGCTTAGAAGAAGGGTACGGGGGGTATGGCTACACCTTC.

The chain has TRBV18 and TRBJ2-5, with 8 bases identical to TRBD1. Germline V gene sequence: CDR1 KGHSH, CDR2 LQKENI. The CDR3 covers 15 residues. Losses at the gene ends were 3 bases for V and 3 bases for J; bases not matched to a gene: 6. CDR3 protein: CASSPLSDREETQYF. As DNA, the CDR3 is TGTGCCAGCTCACCCCTATCGGACAGGGAAGAGACCCAGTACTTC.

The chain has TRBV7-8 and TRBJ2-7, with D maybe TRBD1 (6 bases). V lost 4 bases to trimming and J lost 0 bases, with 16 bases between them. The CDR3 sequence is 16 residues long. The germline CDR1 and CDR2 sequences are SGHVS and FQNEAQ. CDR3 in DNA: TGTGCCAGCAGCTACCAGGGGCAGGGAAGCTCCTACGAGCAGTACTTC. Translating gives CASSYQGQGSSYEQYF.

In the case of this clone: Relative to the germline gene, one junction end is altered; a read error may explain this. V gene TRBV7-9 combines with J gene TRBJ1-1; D unclear. CDR1 and CDR2 from the germline V gene are SEHNR and FQNEAQ (reference sequence). This CDR3 is built from 12 residues. CDR3 nucleotides: TGTGCCGGCAGCTCAGGGAACACTGAAGCTTTCTTT. Protein: CAGSSGNTEAFF.

The rearrangement uses TRBV2 and TRBJ1-4; TRBD1 aligns across 9 bases. This CDR3 is 14 amino acids long. With 1 base clipped from V and 7 bases from J, the junction kept 1 base outside the gene matches. CDR1 SNHLY and CDR2 FYNNEI come from the germline V gene. The CDR3, as DNA: TGTGCCAGCAGTGAAGGGACAGGGGCTGAAAAACTGTTTTTT. Its translation is CASSEGTGAEKLFF.

This chain links TRBV30 with TRBJ2-1; D is unclear. The germline V gene has CDR1 GTSNPN and CDR2 SVGIG (reference sequence). Trimming removed 2 bases at V and 8 bases at J, with 10 bases between. The CDR3 has 12 amino acids. The CDR3 DNA reads TGTGCCTGGAGTACCCTAAGCCATGAGCAGTTCTTC. As protein: CAWSTLSHEQFF.

The chain links TRBV10-3 to TRBJ1-1; D gene uncertain. CDR1 is ENHRY, CDR2 SYGVKD, per germline. V was pared by 2 bases and J by 4 bases, with 20 bases between. This CDR3 has 17 amino acids. CDR3 coding DNA: TGTGCCATCAGTGAGGGGGATCCCATCACCAAAGGCACTGAAGCTTTCTTT. It specifies CAISEGDPITKGTEAFF.